A selection of T cell receptor beta chains follows, all from one sample in a study of control samples from healthy donors and cancer patients. Only in-frame clones appear in the TCRdb table, and some are missing; sequencing was by immunoSEQ multiplex PCR. The sample shows about 190,000 clones, about 90% of them seen only once. The sample comprised blood. The receptors were sampled from a man in his thirties or forties in good health. The CDR3 runs from the conserved cysteine through the conserved F or W. Fields, in order: D gene, J gene, CDR3 length, V gene, clone size, CDR3 DNA, CDR3 protein. A D gene is named only where the DNA matches it firmly. Not every row has a clone size; where given, it reads once, few, many or a size class.

d_call: NA; j_call: TRBJ1-6; cdr3_length: 15; v_call: TRBV21-1; clone_size: NA; cdr3_nt: TGTGCCAGCGCCCTAGGAGGGGGCCGGAATTCACCCCTCCACTTT; cdr3_aa: CASALGGGRNSPLHF
d_call: NA; j_call: TRBJ2-7; cdr3_length: 14; v_call: TRBV7-9; clone_size: NA; cdr3_nt: TGTGCCAGCAGCTTATGGGACGGGACTTACGAGCAGTACTTC; cdr3_aa: CASSLWDGTYEQYF
d_call: NA; j_call: TRBJ1-2; cdr3_length: 13; v_call: TRBV27; clone_size: once; cdr3_nt: TGTGCCAGCAGTTCTCTAACAGTATTCGGCTACACCTTC; cdr3_aa: CASSSLTVFGYTF
d_call: TRBD1; j_call: TRBJ1-3; cdr3_length: 17; v_call: TRBV4-1; clone_size: NA; cdr3_nt: TGCGCCAGCAGCCAAGTGAACTACAGGGGGCTAAGAAACACCATATATTTT; cdr3_aa: CASSQVNYRGLRNTIYF
d_call: NA; j_call: TRBJ1-5; cdr3_length: 16; v_call: TRBV6-1; clone_size: NA; cdr3_nt: TGTGCCAGCAGTGAATACGCTAGGGGAGGCAATCAGCCCCAGCATTTT; cdr3_aa: CASSEYARGGNQPQHF
d_call: TRBD2; j_call: TRBJ2-7; cdr3_length: 15; v_call: TRBV4-2; clone_size: NA; cdr3_nt: TGTGCCAGCAGCCAAGTCTACGGGGGGGCCTACGAGCAGTACTTC; cdr3_aa: CASSQVYGGAYEQYF
d_call: NA; j_call: TRBJ2-7; cdr3_length: 12; v_call: TRBV12-3/TRBV12-4; clone_size: once; cdr3_nt: TGTGCCAGCAGGTCCCCCCCGGGGGAGCAGTACTTC; cdr3_aa: CASRSPPGEQYF
d_call: TRBD2; j_call: TRBJ2-1; cdr3_length: 15; v_call: TRBV5-4; clone_size: NA; cdr3_nt: TGTGCCAGCAGAACTGGGACTAGCGGAGGGGATGAGCAGTTCTTC; cdr3_aa: CASRTGTSGGDEQFF
d_call: TRBD1; j_call: TRBJ1-4; cdr3_length: 15; v_call: TRBV9; clone_size: once; cdr3_nt: TGTGCCAGCAGCGGAACAGGGGGGGTTAATGAAAAACTGTTTTTT; cdr3_aa: CASSGTGGVNEKLFF
d_call: NA; j_call: TRBJ2-7; cdr3_length: 13; v_call: TRBV19; clone_size: NA; cdr3_nt: TGTGCCAGTAGTATCGCACATAGCTACGAGCAGTACTTC; cdr3_aa: CASSIAHSYEQYF
d_call: NA; j_call: TRBJ1-6; cdr3_length: 13; v_call: TRBV3-1/TRBV3-2; clone_size: NA; cdr3_nt: TGTGCCAGCAGCCAACGTGGTGGAACGCCCCTCCACTTT; cdr3_aa: CASSQRGGTPLHF
d_call: NA; j_call: TRBJ2-1; cdr3_length: 13; v_call: TRBV18; clone_size: NA; cdr3_nt: TGTGCCAGCTCACCCGGGTCAGAAAATGAGCAGTTCTTC; cdr3_aa: CASSPGSENEQFF
d_call: TRBD1; j_call: TRBJ1-4; cdr3_length: 16; v_call: TRBV2; clone_size: many; cdr3_nt: TGTGCCAGCAGCGCGCCTACAGGGGGGACTAATGAAAAACTGTTTTTT; cdr3_aa: CASSAPTGGTNEKLFF
d_call: NA; j_call: TRBJ1-2; cdr3_length: 14; v_call: TRBV21-1; clone_size: NA; cdr3_nt: TGTGCCAGCAGCATGACTACCCCCCCCTATGGCTACACCTTC; cdr3_aa: CASSMTTPPYGYTF
d_call: TRBD1; j_call: TRBJ2-1; cdr3_length: 14; v_call: TRBV6-6; clone_size: NA; cdr3_nt: TGTGCCAGCAGTTTCCAAACAGGGGGCAATGAGCAGTTCTTC; cdr3_aa: CASSFQTGGNEQFF
d_call: NA; j_call: TRBJ2-7; cdr3_length: 12; v_call: TRBV29-1; clone_size: NA; cdr3_nt: TGCAGCGTCGCACAGGCAAAAGACGAGCAGTACTTC; cdr3_aa: CSVAQAKDEQYF
d_call: NA; j_call: TRBJ1-5; cdr3_length: 16; v_call: TRBV6-1; clone_size: NA; cdr3_nt: TGTGCCAGCAGTGAAGCCCGCAGGACGGGCAATCAGCCCCAGCATTTT; cdr3_aa: CASSEARRTGNQPQHF
d_call: NA; j_call: TRBJ1-3; cdr3_length: 14; v_call: TRBV7-9; clone_size: NA; cdr3_nt: TGTGCCAGCAGCCCCGACACGGGGGGAAACACCATATATTTT; cdr3_aa: CASSPDTGGNTIYF
d_call: NA; j_call: TRBJ2-3; cdr3_length: 17; v_call: TRBV9; clone_size: NA; cdr3_nt: TGTGCCAGCAGCGCCTACTCGGGCACTTCCGCCCCAGATACGCAGTATTTT; cdr3_aa: CASSAYSGTSAPDTQYF
d_call: NA; j_call: TRBJ1-1; cdr3_length: 16; v_call: TRBV27; clone_size: NA; cdr3_nt: TGTGCCAGCACCGGTCGAACGGGCAGGCTGAACACTGAAGCTTTCTTT; cdr3_aa: CASTGRTGRLNTEAFF
d_call: TRBD1; j_call: TRBJ2-7; cdr3_length: 14; v_call: TRBV27; clone_size: NA; cdr3_nt: TGTGCCAGCAGTCCATGGGACAGGGTCTACGAGCAGTACTTC; cdr3_aa: CASSPWDRVYEQYF
d_call: TRBD1; j_call: TRBJ1-2; cdr3_length: 16; v_call: TRBV5-6; clone_size: once; cdr3_nt: TGTGCCAGCAGCATCCGGGACAGGGCCTTGCGCTATGGCTACACCTTC; cdr3_aa: CASSIRDRALRYGYTF
d_call: TRBD1; j_call: TRBJ1-5; cdr3_length: 15; v_call: TRBV2; clone_size: NA; cdr3_nt: TGTGCCAGCAGTGAATTGCAGGGGGTTGATCAGCCCCAGCATTTT; cdr3_aa: CASSELQGVDQPQHF
d_call: NA; j_call: TRBJ1-2; cdr3_length: 13; v_call: TRBV30; clone_size: NA; cdr3_nt: TGTGCCTGGAGTGTAGGCCTAGACTATGGCTACACCTTC; cdr3_aa: CAWSVGLDYGYTF
d_call: NA; j_call: TRBJ2-1; cdr3_length: 17; v_call: TRBV15; clone_size: once; cdr3_nt: TGTGCCACCAGCAGAGAATCGGCGGGGCGCTCCTACAATGAGCAGTTCTTC; cdr3_aa: CATSRESAGRSYNEQFF
d_call: NA; j_call: TRBJ2-5; cdr3_length: 16; v_call: TRBV3-1/TRBV3-2; clone_size: NA; cdr3_nt: TGTGCCAGCAGCCATGGTGGACTCATTGAAGGAGAGACCCAGTACTTC; cdr3_aa: CASSHGGLIEGETQYF